This is a list of T cell receptor beta chains from one sample in a study of PD-1 blockade in classical Hodgkin lymphoma. The data were produced by immunoSEQ multiplex PCR, yet TCRdb's version contains in-frame clones alone and is incomplete. The sample has tens of thousands of clones, around four fifths seen once. The sample consisted of peripheral blood mononuclear cells (PBMCs), taken before the fourth cycle of nivolumab. These TCRs come from a human donor with classical Hodgkin lymphoma. Each CDR3 is given with its conserved first and last residue. A D gene is named only where the DNA matches it firmly. Part of the rows lack a size; the others show once, few, many or a class for expanded clones.

d_gene,v_gene,abundance,j_gene,CDR3nt,CDR3aa
TRBD2,TRBV4-1,-,TRBJ2-1,TGCGCCAGCAGCCGACTAGCGGACTCCTACAATGAGCAGTTCTTC,CASSRLADSYNEQFF
TRBD1,TRBV19,-,TRBJ1-5,TGTGCCAGTATAGGGACAGACCTTTATAGCAATCAGCCCCAGCATTTT,CASIGTDLYSNQPQHF
-,TRBV6-5,-,TRBJ1-2,TGTGCCAGCAGTTTGGGCCTCAGCTATGGCTACACCTTC,CASSLGLSYGYTF
-,TRBV5-1,-,TRBJ2-2,TGCGCCAGCAGCTTAACAGCGGGCTTATACACCGGGGAGCTGTTTTTT,CASSLTAGLYTGELFF
-,TRBV5-5,-,TRBJ2-7,TGTGCCAGCAGCTTAACGTCCAGGACAACATACGAGCAGTACTTC,CASSLTSRTTYEQYF
-,TRBV9,few,TRBJ2-5,TGTGCCAGCAGCCTTACAGGGTTATTGTACCAAGAGACCCAGTACTTC,CASSLTGLLYQETQYF
TRBD2,TRBV28,-,TRBJ2-7,TGTGCCAGCAGTTTCCGTGTGATACTAGCGGGGATTCCGAACGAGCAGTACTTC,CASSFRVILAGIPNEQYF
TRBD1,TRBV6-6,-,TRBJ2-7,TGTGCCAGTACAACAGGGGGCAGCCCCTACGAGCAGTACTTC,CASTTGGSPYEQYF
-,TRBV7-8,-,TRBJ1-1,TGTGCCAGCAGCTCACACGAACTGCTCCTAGAAGCTTTCTTT,CASSSHELLLEAFF
TRBD1,TRBV2,once,TRBJ2-6,TGTGCCAGCACAGGACAGGCTGGGGCCAACGTCCTGACTTTC,CASTGQAGANVLTF
TRBD2,TRBV4-1,once,TRBJ2-3,TGCGCCAGCAGCCACGACATAGCGGGAGGATCCGAAAACACAGATACGCAGTATTTT,CASSHDIAGGSENTDTQYF
-,TRBV28,-,TRBJ2-4,TGTGCCAGCAGTTTAACATCGGTCCCCAGTCAGTACTTC,CASSLTSVPSQYF